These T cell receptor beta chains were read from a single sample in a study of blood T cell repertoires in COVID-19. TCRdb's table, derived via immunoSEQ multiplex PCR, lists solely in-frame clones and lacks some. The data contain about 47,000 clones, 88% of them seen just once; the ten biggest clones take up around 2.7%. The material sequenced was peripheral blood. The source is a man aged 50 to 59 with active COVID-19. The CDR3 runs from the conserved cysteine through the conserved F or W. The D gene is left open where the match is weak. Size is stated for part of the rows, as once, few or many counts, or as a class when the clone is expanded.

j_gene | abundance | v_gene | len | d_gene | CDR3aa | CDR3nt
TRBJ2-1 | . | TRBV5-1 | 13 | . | CASSPYPYNEQFF | TGCGCCAGCAGCCCCTACCCATACAATGAGCAGTTCTTC
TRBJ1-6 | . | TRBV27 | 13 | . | CASSFRNNSPLHF | TGTGCCAGCAGTTTCAGGAATAATTCACCCCTCCACTTT
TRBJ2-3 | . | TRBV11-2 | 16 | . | CASSLDLGAGTDTQYF | TGTGCCAGCAGCTTAGACCTGGGGGCGGGCACAGATACGCAGTATTTT
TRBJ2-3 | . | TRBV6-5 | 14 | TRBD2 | CASNPAGGPNTQYF | TGTGCCAGCAACCCAGCGGGGGGGCCGAATACGCAGTATTTT
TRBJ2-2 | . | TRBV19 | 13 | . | CASSIRGPGELFF | TGTGCCAGTAGTATCCGGGGTCCCGGGGAGCTGTTTTTT
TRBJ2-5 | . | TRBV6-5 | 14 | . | CASSYQGRGETQYF | TGTGCCAGCAGTTACCAGGGCCGTGGGGAGACCCAGTACTTC
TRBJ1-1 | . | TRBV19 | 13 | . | CASYQGSNTEAFF | TGTGCCAGTTATCAGGGATCGAACACTGAAGCTTTCTTT
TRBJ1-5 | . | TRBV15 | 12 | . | CATGSGLDRKHF | TGTGCCACCGGGTCCGGACTCGACCGAAAGCATTTT
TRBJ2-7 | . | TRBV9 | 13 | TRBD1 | CASSVTGGHEQYF | TGTGCCAGCAGCGTCACAGGGGGACACGAGCAGTACTTC
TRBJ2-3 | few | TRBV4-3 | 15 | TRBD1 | CASSQADRGVDTQYF | TGCGCCAGCAGCCAGGCCGACAGGGGTGTAGATACGCAGTATTTT